The T cell receptor beta chain described here comes from a study of regulatory T cells in long-lasting Graves disease. Documented time point: newly diagnosed GD, antithyroid drugs for less than 3 months. From PBMCs, RNA was extracted and then used to make the TCR library. CDR1 SQVTM and CDR2 ANQGSEA come from the germline V gene. The CDR3 loop spans 13 amino acids. The V gene end was trimmed by 5 bases and the J gene end by 4 bases; junction bases not matched to a gene: 7. Construction of the TCR beta libraries employed iRepertoire HTBI primers in conjunction with Arm-PCR of CDR3 regions. TCRdb re-called the multiplex PCR reads with MiXCR, one entry per CDR3 protein. The top ten hold approximately 17% of the sample, which has around 400,000 distinct CDR3 sequences, roughly 12% seen once. These data were also reused for a study on T cells in Graves' hyperthyroidism and ophthalmopathy. That paper adds: Ophthalmopathy was separated from stable hyperthyroidism by a 13 V-J model.

This sequence was found in a woman aged 18-29 years with Graves disease. The chain uses TRBV29-1 and TRBJ1-2; 7 bases match TRBD1. The sequenced sample was peripheral blood mononuclear cells (PBMCs), obtained at new diagnosis, from a patient treated with antithyroid drugs. CDR3 amino acids: CSVITGVPYGYTF. The CDR3 DNA reads as TGCAGCGTTATTACAGGGGTGCCCTATGGCTACACCTTC.